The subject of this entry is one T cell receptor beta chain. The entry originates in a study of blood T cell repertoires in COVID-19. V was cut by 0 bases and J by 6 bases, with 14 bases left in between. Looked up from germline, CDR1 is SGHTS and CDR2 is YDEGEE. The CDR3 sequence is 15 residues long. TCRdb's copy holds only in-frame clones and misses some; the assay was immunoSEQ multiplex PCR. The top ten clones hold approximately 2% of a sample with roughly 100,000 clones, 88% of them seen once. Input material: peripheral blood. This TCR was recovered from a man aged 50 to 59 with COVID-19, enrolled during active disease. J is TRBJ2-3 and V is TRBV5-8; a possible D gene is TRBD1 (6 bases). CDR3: CASSLGQTGWDTQYF. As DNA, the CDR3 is TGTGCCAGCAGCTTGGGCCAGACAGGTTGGGATACGCAGTATTTT.